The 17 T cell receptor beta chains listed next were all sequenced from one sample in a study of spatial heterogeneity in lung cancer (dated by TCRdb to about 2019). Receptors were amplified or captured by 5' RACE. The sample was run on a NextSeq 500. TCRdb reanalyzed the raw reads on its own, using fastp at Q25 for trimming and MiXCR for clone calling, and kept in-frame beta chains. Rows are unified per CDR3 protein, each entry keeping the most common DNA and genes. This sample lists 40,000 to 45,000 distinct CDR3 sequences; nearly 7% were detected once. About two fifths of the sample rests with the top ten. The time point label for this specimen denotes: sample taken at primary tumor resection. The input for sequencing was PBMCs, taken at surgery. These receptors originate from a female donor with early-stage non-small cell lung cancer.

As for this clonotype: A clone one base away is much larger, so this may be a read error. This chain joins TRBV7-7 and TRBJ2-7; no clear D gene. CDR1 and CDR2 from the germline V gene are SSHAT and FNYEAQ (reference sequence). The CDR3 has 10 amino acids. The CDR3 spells CANSNYEQYF. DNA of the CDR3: TGTGCCAACAGCAACTACGAGCAGTACTTC.

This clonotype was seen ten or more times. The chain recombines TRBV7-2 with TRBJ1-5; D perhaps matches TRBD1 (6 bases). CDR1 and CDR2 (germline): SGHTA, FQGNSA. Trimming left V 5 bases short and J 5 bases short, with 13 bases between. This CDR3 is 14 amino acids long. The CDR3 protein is CASSLLGADQPQHF. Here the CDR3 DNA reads TGTGCCAGCAGCCTCCTGGGGGCCGATCAGCCCCAGCATTTT.

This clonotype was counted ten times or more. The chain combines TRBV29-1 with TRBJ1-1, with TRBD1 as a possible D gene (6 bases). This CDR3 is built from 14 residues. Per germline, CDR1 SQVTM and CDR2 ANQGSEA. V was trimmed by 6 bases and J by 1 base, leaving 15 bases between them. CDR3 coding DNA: TGCAGCGTCGGGGCCCTCAGGGGGAACACTGAAGCTTTCTTT. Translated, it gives CSVGALRGNTEAFF.

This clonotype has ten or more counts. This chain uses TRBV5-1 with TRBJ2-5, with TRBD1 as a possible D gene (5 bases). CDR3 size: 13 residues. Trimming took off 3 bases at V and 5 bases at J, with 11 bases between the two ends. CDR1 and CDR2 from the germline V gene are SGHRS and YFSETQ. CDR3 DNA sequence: TGCGCCAGCAGCTGGCAGGGTGAGGAGACCCAGTACTTC. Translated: CASSWQGEETQYF.

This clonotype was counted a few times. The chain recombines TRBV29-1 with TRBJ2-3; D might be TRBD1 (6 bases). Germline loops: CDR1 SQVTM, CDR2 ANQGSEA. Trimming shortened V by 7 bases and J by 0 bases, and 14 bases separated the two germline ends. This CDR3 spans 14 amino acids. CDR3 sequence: CSAEGGSSTDTQYF. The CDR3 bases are TGCAGCGCAGAAGGGGGATCTAGCACAGATACGCAGTATTTT.

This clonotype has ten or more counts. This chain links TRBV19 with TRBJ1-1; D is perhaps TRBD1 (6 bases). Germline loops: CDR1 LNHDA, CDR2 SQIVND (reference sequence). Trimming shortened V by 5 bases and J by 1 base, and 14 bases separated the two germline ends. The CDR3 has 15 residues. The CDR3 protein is CASSGYTGRNTEAFF. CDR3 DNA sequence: TGTGCCAGTAGTGGATACACAGGGAGGAACACTGAAGCTTTCTTT.

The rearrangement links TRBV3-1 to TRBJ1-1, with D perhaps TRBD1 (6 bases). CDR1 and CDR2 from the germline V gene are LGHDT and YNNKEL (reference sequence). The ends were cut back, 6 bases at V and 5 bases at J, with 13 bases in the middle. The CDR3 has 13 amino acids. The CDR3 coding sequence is TGTGCCAGCAGGTACACCGGGACAACTGAAGCTTTCTTT. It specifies CASRYTGTTEAFF.

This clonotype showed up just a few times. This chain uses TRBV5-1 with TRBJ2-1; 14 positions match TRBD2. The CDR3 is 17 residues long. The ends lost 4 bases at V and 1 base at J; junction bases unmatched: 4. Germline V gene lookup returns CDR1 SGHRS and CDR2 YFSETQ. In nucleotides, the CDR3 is TGCGCCAGCAGCGCGACTAGCGGGGGGGCTTCCTACAATGAGCAGTTCTTC. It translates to CASSATSGGASYNEQFF. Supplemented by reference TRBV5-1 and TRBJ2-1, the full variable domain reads KAGVTQTPRYLIKTRGQQVTLSCSPISGHRSVSWYQQTPGQGLQFLFEYFSETQRNKGNFPGRFSGRQFSNSRSEMNVSTLELGDSALYLCASSATSGGASYNEQFFGPGTRLTVL.

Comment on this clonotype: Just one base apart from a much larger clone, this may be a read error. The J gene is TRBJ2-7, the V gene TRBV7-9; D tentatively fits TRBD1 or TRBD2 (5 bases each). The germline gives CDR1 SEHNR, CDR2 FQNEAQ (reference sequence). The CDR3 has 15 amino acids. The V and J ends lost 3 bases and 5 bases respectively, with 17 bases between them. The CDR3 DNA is TGTGCCAGCAGCTTTGGGCCGGGACCCTTCGACGAGCAGTACTTC. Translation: CASSFGPGPFDEQYF.

In nucleotides, the CDR3 is TGTGCCAGCAGCTTCAACCCGTCCGCTCCGAGGGCTTTCTTT. Protein product: CASSFNPSAPRAFF. This sequence joins TRBV9 and TRBJ1-1; D is ambiguous. V lost 4 bases and J lost 11, with 21 bases in between. Germline loops: CDR1 SGDLS, CDR2 YYNGEE. The CDR3 is made up of 14 amino acids.

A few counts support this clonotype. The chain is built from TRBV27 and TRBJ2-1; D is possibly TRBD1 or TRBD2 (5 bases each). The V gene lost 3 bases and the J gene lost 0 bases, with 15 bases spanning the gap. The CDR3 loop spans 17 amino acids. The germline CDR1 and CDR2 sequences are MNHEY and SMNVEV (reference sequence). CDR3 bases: TGTGCCAGCAGTTTTGCCGGGACCCTTAGCTCCTACAATGAGCAGTTCTTC. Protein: CASSFAGTLSSYNEQFF.

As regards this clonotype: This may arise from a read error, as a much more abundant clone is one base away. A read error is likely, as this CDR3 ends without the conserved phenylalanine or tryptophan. CDR3: CASSPTPVQIAYSPLHS. CDR3 nucleotides: TGTGCCAGCAGCCCTACCCCCGTTCAGATCGCTTATTCACCCCTCCACTCT. The chain uses TRBV5-5 and TRBJ1-6; D call uncertain. V was shortened by 4 bases and J by 8 bases, with 22 bases between the two germline ends. Germline CDR1 reads SGHKS; CDR2 reads YYEKEE (reference sequence). The CDR3 is 17 residues long.

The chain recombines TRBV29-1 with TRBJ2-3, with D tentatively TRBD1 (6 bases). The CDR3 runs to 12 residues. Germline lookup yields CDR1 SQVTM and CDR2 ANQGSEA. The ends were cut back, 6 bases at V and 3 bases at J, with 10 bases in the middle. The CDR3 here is CSVKTGTDTQYF. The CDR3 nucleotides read TGCAGCGTAAAAACAGGGACAGATACGCAGTATTTT.

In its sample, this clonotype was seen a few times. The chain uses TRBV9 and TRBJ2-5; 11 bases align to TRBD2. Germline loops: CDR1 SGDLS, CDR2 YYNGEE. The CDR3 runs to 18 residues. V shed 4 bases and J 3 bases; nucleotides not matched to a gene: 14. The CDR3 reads CASSLPGLAGGREETQYF. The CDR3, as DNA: TGTGCCAGCAGCCTCCCTGGCCTAGCGGGGGGCAGGGAAGAGACCCAGTACTTC.

The DNA for the CDR3 is TGTGCCAGCAGCGTAGAGAGTAGCGCCGGGAACTACGAGCAGTACTTC. As protein: CASSVESSAGNYEQYF. The chain is built from TRBV9 and TRBJ2-7, with D perhaps matching TRBD2 (5 bases). CDR1 is SGDLS and CDR2 is YYNGEE in the germline V gene. CDR3 length: 16 amino acids. V dropped 0 bases and J dropped 3 bases, with 16 bases sitting between them.

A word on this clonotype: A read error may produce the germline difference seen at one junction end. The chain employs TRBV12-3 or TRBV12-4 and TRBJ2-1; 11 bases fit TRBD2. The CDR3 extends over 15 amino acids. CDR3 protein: CASSLAGGYYNEQFF. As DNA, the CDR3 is TGTGCCAGCAGTCTAGCGGGGGGCTACTACAATGAGCAGTTCTTC.

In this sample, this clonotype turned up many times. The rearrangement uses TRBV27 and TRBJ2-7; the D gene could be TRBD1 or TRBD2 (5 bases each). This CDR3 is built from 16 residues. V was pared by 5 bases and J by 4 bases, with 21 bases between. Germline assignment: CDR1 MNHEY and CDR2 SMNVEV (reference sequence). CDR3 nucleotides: TGTGCCAGCAGTCCGGGGCGGGTAGGCAGGGCGTACGAGCAGTACTTC. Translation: CASSPGRVGRAYEQYF.